This TCR beta chain is from a study of blood T cell repertoires in COVID-19. The wider study: COVID-19 samples, acute and convalescent, were from the United States, Italy and Spain. Nucleic acid was either cDNA or gDNA, and it came from T cells, B-cell-depleted T cells, or PBMCs.

This clone has just a few counts. Method: immunoSEQ multiplex PCR; TCRdb's copy keeps in-frame clones and lacks some. The sample lists fewer than 60,000 clones, around 83% occurring once. V lost 5 bases, J lost 1 base, and 14 bases lay in between. The CDR3 is made up of 15 amino acids. In germline, CDR1 is LGHNT, CDR2 FRNRAP. V and J are TRBV12-5 and TRBJ1-1; D is unclear. The sequence was collected from an older man with active COVID-19. The source material was peripheral blood. CDR3 amino acids: CASGPGGRTNTEAFF. In DNA, the CDR3 is TGTGCTAGTGGTCCCGGAGGGCGTACGAACACTGAAGCTTTCTTT.